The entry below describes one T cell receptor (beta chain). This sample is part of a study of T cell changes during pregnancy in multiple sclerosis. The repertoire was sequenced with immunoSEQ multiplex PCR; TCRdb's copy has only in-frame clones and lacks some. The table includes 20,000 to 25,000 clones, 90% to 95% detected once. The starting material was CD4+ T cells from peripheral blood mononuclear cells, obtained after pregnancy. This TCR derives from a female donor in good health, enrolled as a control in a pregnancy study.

CDR3 nucleotides: TGTGCCAGCAGTGTCTACCCGGCGGGAGCAACGTACAATGAGCAGTTCTTC. This encodes CASSVYPAGATYNEQFF. V usage is TRBV28 and J usage is TRBJ2-1; 7 nucleotides align to TRBD2. The ends lost 5 bases at V and 4 bases at J; junction bases unmatched: 14. The germline CDR1 and CDR2 sequences are MDHEN and SYDVKM. The CDR3 loop spans 17 amino acids.